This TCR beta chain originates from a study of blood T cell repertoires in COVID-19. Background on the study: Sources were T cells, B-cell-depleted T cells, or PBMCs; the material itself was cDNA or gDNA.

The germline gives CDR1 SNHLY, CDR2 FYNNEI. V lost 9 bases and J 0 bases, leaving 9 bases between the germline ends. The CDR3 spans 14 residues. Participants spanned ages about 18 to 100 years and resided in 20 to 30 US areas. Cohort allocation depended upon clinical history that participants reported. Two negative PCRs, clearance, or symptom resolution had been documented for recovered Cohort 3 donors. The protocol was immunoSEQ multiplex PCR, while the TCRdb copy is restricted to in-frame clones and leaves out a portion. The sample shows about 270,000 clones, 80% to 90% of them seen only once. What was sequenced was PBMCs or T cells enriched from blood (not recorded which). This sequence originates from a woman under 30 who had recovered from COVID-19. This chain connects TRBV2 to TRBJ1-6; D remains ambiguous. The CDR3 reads CASNYFSYNSPLHF. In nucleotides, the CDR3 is TGTGCCAGTAATTATTTCTCCTATAATTCACCCCTCCACTTT.